These 23 T cell receptor beta chains were all obtained from the same sample, sequenced in a study of blood T cells in healthy people across ages. The authors ran a second PCR of 7 to 11 cycles using a sample-barcoded 5' primer and a J-beta primer mix. TCRdb ran MiXCR on the 5' RACE reads and lists one entry per CDR3 protein. This table has about 1.7 million distinct CDR3 sequences, roughly 28% appearing once. The sequenced material came from blood. These receptors originate from a woman in her twenties or thirties in good health.

This clonotype occurred once. One end of the junction varies from germline; a read error may be responsible. The rearrangement links TRBV5-1 to TRBJ2-5; the D gene could be TRBD1 or TRBD2 (5 bases each). Germline loops: CDR1 SGHRS, CDR2 YFSETQ. The CDR3 is made up of 15 amino acids. In nucleotides, the CDR3 is TGCACCAGCAGCTGGAACCCCGGGACCTCAGAGACCCAGTACTTC. The encoded protein is CTSSWNPGTSETQYF.

The CDR3 region is CASNRGGNTEAFF. The DNA for the CDR3 is TGTGCCAGCAACCGAGGTGGGAACACTGAAGCTTTCTTT. The rearrangement joins TRBV27 to TRBJ1-1; D call uncertain. Per the germline V gene, CDR1 is MNHEY and CDR2 is SMNVEV (reference sequence). The CDR3 has 13 amino acids. V was clipped by 7 bases and J by 1 base, with 10 bases between them.

For this clonotype: A junction boundary mismatches the germline segment, possibly from a read error. The chain has TRBV24-1 and TRBJ2-1; perhaps TRBD2 as D (6 bases). There are 14 residues in the CDR3. CDR1 and CDR2 from the germline V gene are KGHDR and SFDVKD. The CDR3 is CAASSAGPYNEQFF. The CDR3 DNA follows: TGTGCCGCCAGTTCGGCGGGACCCTACAATGAGCAGTTCTTC.

The chain is built from TRBV7-2 and TRBJ1-1, with D uncertain. CDR1 SGHTA and CDR2 FQGNSA come from the germline V gene. The CDR3 is 13 amino acids. Trimming took off 3 bases at V and 3 bases at J, with 8 bases between the two ends. The CDR3 is CASSLSQYTEAFF. DNA of the CDR3: TGTGCCAGCAGCTTGAGTCAGTACACTGAAGCTTTCTTT.

The V gene is TRBV2, the J gene TRBJ2-1; D is ambiguous. Germline CDR1 reads SNHLY; CDR2 reads FYNNEI. Trimming stripped 9 bases from V and 1 base from J, with 16 bases between. The CDR3 length is 15 residues. CDR3: CARAGSALSYNEQFF. CDR3 DNA sequence: TGTGCCAGAGCCGGATCGGCCTTATCCTACAATGAGCAGTTCTTC.

This clonotype was counted at least ten times. This rearrangement joins TRBV9 to TRBJ2-7; TRBD2 might be the D (7 bases). V gave up 1 base and J gave up 8 bases, with 22 bases separating them. The CDR3 sequence is 16 residues long. Germline V gene data show CDR1 as SGDLS and CDR2 as YYNGEE. CDR3 bases: TGTGCCAGCAGCGTAAGGGGGGGGCTAGCGAACTCCCAGCAGTACTTC. Encoded protein: CASSVRGGLANSQQYF.

The chain joins TRBV6-6 to TRBJ1-1; the D gene is possibly TRBD1 (6 bases). The V end was cut by 5 bases, the J end by 11 bases, with 18 bases between. The germline CDR1 and CDR2 sequences are MNHNY and SVGAGI (reference sequence). The CDR3 is made up of 13 amino acids. The CDR3 DNA is TGTGCCAGCAGTGACCCTATGGGGGCGACGGCTTTCTTT. Translated, it gives CASSDPMGATAFF.

With respect to this clonotype: A much larger clone differs from this one at a single base, so this may be a read error. This chain connects TRBV7-3 to TRBJ2-7; D unclear. CDR1 is SGHTA, CDR2 FQGTGA, per germline. This CDR3 has 15 residues. V lost 2 bases and J 7 bases, leaving 18 bases between the germline ends. The CDR3 sequence is CASSLEPSSYNEQYF. CDR3 sequence (DNA): TGTGCCAGCAGCTTAGAGCCCAGCTCCTACAATGAGCAGTACTTC.

This clonotype was seen repeatedly, ten times or more. This chain links TRBV29-1 with TRBJ2-7, with D possibly being TRBD1 (5 bases). The CDR3 runs 13 residues. Germline values: CDR1 SQVTM, CDR2 ANQGSEA. Deletions cut 1 base from V and 3 bases from J, with 10 bases between. DNA of the CDR3: TGCAGCGTTGAAGCACAGACAGACTACGAGCAGTACTTC. This sequence encodes CSVEAQTDYEQYF.

The chain uses TRBV2 and TRBJ2-7; TRBD1 matches 8 bases. The CDR3 has 13 residues. V shed 11 bases, J shed 7 bases, and the junction held 13 bases outside the gene matches. Germline values: CDR1 SNHLY, CDR2 FYNNEI. CDR3 in amino acids: CAASRTGLGEQYF. CDR3 DNA: TGTGCCGCATCCCGGACAGGGCTAGGGGAGCAGTACTTC.

V is TRBV20-1 and J is TRBJ2-3; 9 nucleotides align to TRBD2. This CDR3 region has 14 residues. The trim removed 8 bases at V and 1 base at J, leaving 7 bases unmatched. CDR1 and CDR2 (germline): DFQATT, SNEGSKA (reference sequence). This chain's CDR3 is CSPAGGGGTDTQYF. Here the CDR3 DNA reads TGCAGTCCAGCGGGAGGTGGTGGCACAGATACGCAGTATTTT.

V and J are TRBV11-2 and TRBJ1-1, with 8 nucleotides matching TRBD1. The V gene end was trimmed by 5 bases and the J gene end by 3 bases; junction bases not matched to a gene: 8. Per germline, CDR1 SGHAT and CDR2 FQNNGV. The CDR3 loop spans 15 amino acids. CDR3 in DNA: TGTGCCAGCAGCCCAGACAGGGGATGGGACACTGAAGCTTTCTTT. Translated: CASSPDRGWDTEAFF.

This clonotype came up many times. The chain carries TRBV5-1 and TRBJ2-7; D gene ambiguous. The CDR3 runs 14 residues. V shed 6 bases and J shed 6 bases, with 19 bases lying between them. The germline V gene has CDR1 SGHRS and CDR2 YFSETQ. The CDR3 nucleotides read TGCGCCAGCAAAGGGCTAGGCACCACCTTCGAGCAGTACTTC. It specifies CASKGLGTTFEQYF. The variable domain in full, completed from reference TRBV5-1 and TRBJ2-7, reads KAGVTQTPRYLIKTRGQQVTLSCSPISGHRSVSWYQQTPGQGLQFLFEYFSETQRNKGNFPGRFSGRQFSNSRSEMNVSTLELGDSALYLCASKGLGTTFEQYFGPGTRLTVT.

V and J are TRBV7-6 and TRBJ2-5, with a tentative D call TRBD2 (5 bases). Germline assignment: CDR1 SGHVS and CDR2 FNYEAQ. This CDR3 is 13 amino acids long. V gave up 5 bases and J gave up 6 bases, with 13 bases separating them. The CDR3 DNA follows: TGTGCCAGCAGCCCCGAGGGCAGGAAGACCCAGTACTTC. Translating gives CASSPEGRKTQYF.

Many counts were recorded for this clonotype. The chain joins TRBV5-5 to TRBJ2-1, with a weak D call TRBD1 (5 bases). Germline V gives CDR1 SGHKS, CDR2 YYEKEE (reference sequence). With 4 bases removed from V and 9 bases from J, the gap between germline ends came to 17 bases. This CDR3 region has 14 residues. The CDR3 loop is CASSPEQAKSEQFF. The CDR3 DNA sequence: TGTGCCAGCAGCCCGGAACAGGCCAAAAGTGAGCAGTTCTTC.

The chain carries TRBV6-2 or TRBV6-3 and TRBJ2-3, with 7 bases matching TRBD2. Germline lookup yields CDR1 MNHEY and CDR2 SVGEGT. This CDR3 is 15 amino acids long. V lost 7 bases and J lost 3; bases outside the gene matches: 10. The CDR3 spells CASIPGGGRTDTQYF. DNA for the CDR3: TGTGCCAGCATCCCGGGGGGAGGAAGGACAGATACGCAGTATTTT.

There are many counts of this clonotype. This chain links TRBV28 with TRBJ2-7, with D maybe TRBD1 (6 bases). CDR1 and CDR2 from the germline V gene are MDHEN and SYDVKM. Trimming pared 7 bases from V and 2 bases from J, leaving 12 bases between. CDR3 size: 13 residues. The DNA of the CDR3 is TGTGCCAGCAATAGGCAGGGGACCTACGAGCAGTACTTC. It codes for CASNRQGTYEQYF.

J is TRBJ2-4 and V is TRBV30, with a possible D match to TRBD2 (5 bases). Germline V gene data show CDR1 as GTSNPN and CDR2 as SVGIG (reference sequence). Trimming removed 0 bases at V and 0 bases at J, with 15 bases between. This CDR3 contains 17 residues. The CDR3 sequence: CAWSVRRTLIAKNIQYF. For the CDR3, the DNA is TGTGCCTGGAGTGTAAGGCGGACTTTGATAGCCAAAAACATTCAGTACTTC.

The chain joins TRBV29-1 to TRBJ1-1; D call uncertain. This CDR3 is 9 amino acids long. V lost 2 bases, J lost 5 bases, and 0 bases lay in between. CDR1 is SQVTM, CDR2 ANQGSEA, per germline. This CDR3 is CSVETEAFF. Here the CDR3 DNA reads TGCAGCGTTGAAACTGAAGCTTTCTTT.

The table lists this clonotype with many counts. The chain joins TRBV5-1 to TRBJ2-5; 14 bases agree with TRBD2. Germline loops: CDR1 SGHRS, CDR2 YFSETQ. CDR3 length equals 16 residues. With V trimmed by 4 bases and J by 4 bases, 6 bases remained unmatched. The CDR3 coding sequence is TGCGCCAGCAGCCAGGGACTAGCGGGAGAGATAGAGACCCAGTACTTC. The encoded protein is CASSQGLAGEIETQYF.

This clonotype was picked up a small number of times. V and J are TRBV12-3 or TRBV12-4 and TRBJ2-5; 9 positions agree with TRBD1. The J segment lost 11 bases and the V segment lost 5 bases, leaving 18 bases of the junction unmatched. This CDR3 is built from 16 residues. CDR3 residues: CASSPTSGTGSREQYF. The CDR3 region has the DNA TGTGCCAGCAGTCCTACCTCCGGGACAGGGTCTCGAGAGCAGTACTTC.

This clonotype was observed a few times. The genes are TRBV21-1 and TRBJ2-1; the table's D call TRBD2 went unverified against the DNA. TRBV21-1 is termed a pseudogene. The CDR3 consists of 15 residues. CDR3 in amino acids: CASRSVGRESHEQFF. The CDR3, as DNA: TGTGCCAGCAGATCAGTCGGGAGGGAAAGTCATGAGCAGTTCTTC.

This chain links TRBV7-3 with TRBJ2-3; no clear D. Trimming shortened V by 5 bases and J by 2 bases, and 11 bases separated the two germline ends. CDR1 is SGHTA and CDR2 is FQGTGA in the germline V gene. CDR3 size: 14 residues. CDR3 sequence (DNA): TGTGCCAGCAGCCCCTCCCCCTACACAGATACGCAGTATTTT. This sequence encodes CASSPSPYTDTQYF.